These T cell receptor beta chains were read from a single sample in a study of beta chain features in type 1 diabetes. The assay was immunoSEQ multiplex PCR, and TCRdb's table has in-frame clones only and misses some. The table lists some 110,000 clones, about 15% of them singletons. The sequencing input was central memory CD4+ T cells from blood. These receptors were collected from a man aged 30 to 39 with type 1 diabetes. The CDR3 runs from the conserved cysteine through the conserved F or W. Each record gives: clone size, D gene, V gene, J gene, CDR3 DNA, CDR3 protein. A D gene is named only where the DNA matches it firmly. Clone size appears in some rows only: once, few, many, or a class for an expanded clone.

clone_size: .
d_call: .
v_call: TRBV6-5
j_call: TRBJ2-3
cdr3_nt: TGTGCCAGCAGTTACTCGACCGGGGGTGGCACAGATACGCAGTATTTT
cdr3_aa: CASSYSTGGGTDTQYF

clone_size: few
d_call: TRBD1
v_call: TRBV6-1
j_call: TRBJ2-2
cdr3_nt: TGTGCCAGCAGTGCCGGGACAGGGGCAAACACCGGGGAGCTGTTTTTT
cdr3_aa: CASSAGTGANTGELFF

clone_size: once
d_call: TRBD1
v_call: TRBV4-2
j_call: TRBJ1-2
cdr3_nt: TGTGCCAGCAGCCTCGGGACAGGCCCCTATGGCTACACCTTC
cdr3_aa: CASSLGTGPYGYTF

clone_size: .
d_call: TRBD1
v_call: TRBV7-2
j_call: TRBJ1-6
cdr3_nt: TGTGCCAGCAGCTCGGACAGGGAAATTTCACCCCTCCACTTT
cdr3_aa: CASSSDREISPLHF

clone_size: .
d_call: .
v_call: TRBV6-6
j_call: TRBJ2-3
cdr3_nt: TGTGCCAGCAGTTACTCGGGGCCTGACACAGATACGCAGTATTTT
cdr3_aa: CASSYSGPDTDTQYF

clone_size: many
d_call: .
v_call: TRBV15
j_call: TRBJ1-4
cdr3_nt: TGTGCCACCAGCAGAGGACAAGAGGAAAAACTGTTTTTT
cdr3_aa: CATSRGQEEKLFF

clone_size: few
d_call: TRBD1
v_call: TRBV28
j_call: TRBJ2-3
cdr3_nt: TGTGCCAGCAGGGCAGGGGGCCCAAATACGCAGTATTTT
cdr3_aa: CASRAGGPNTQYF

clone_size: .
d_call: .
v_call: TRBV14
j_call: TRBJ1-2
cdr3_nt: TGTGCCAGCAGCCTATCCAGGTTAGGAAATGGCTACACCTTC
cdr3_aa: CASSLSRLGNGYTF

clone_size: .
d_call: .
v_call: TRBV30
j_call: TRBJ2-5
cdr3_nt: TGTGCCTGGAGTGAGGCAGGGGTAGAGACCCAGTACTTC
cdr3_aa: CAWSEAGVETQYF

clone_size: few
d_call: .
v_call: TRBV23-1
j_call: TRBJ2-7
cdr3_nt: TGCGCCAGCAGTCGAGCAAGGGATTTCCTCTCCTACGAGCAGTACTTC
cdr3_aa: CASSRARDFLSYEQYF

clone_size: .
d_call: .
v_call: TRBV28
j_call: TRBJ2-1
cdr3_nt: TGTGCCAGCAGTTCCTTGGGGCGGGCGAGCTCCTACAATGAGCAGTTCTTC
cdr3_aa: CASSSLGRASSYNEQFF

clone_size: few
d_call: .
v_call: TRBV30
j_call: TRBJ2-5
cdr3_nt: TGTGCCTGGAGTGACAGAGAGACCCAGTACTTC
cdr3_aa: CAWSDRETQYF

clone_size: many
d_call: .
v_call: TRBV6-1
j_call: TRBJ1-2
cdr3_nt: TGTGCCAGCCCCATGGGAGGTGGCTACACCTTC
cdr3_aa: CASPMGGGYTF

clone_size: .
d_call: .
v_call: TRBV20-1
j_call: TRBJ2-7
cdr3_nt: TGCAGTGCCCGACCGGATTCCGAGCAGTACTTC
cdr3_aa: CSARPDSEQYF

clone_size: few
d_call: .
v_call: TRBV13
j_call: TRBJ2-1
cdr3_nt: TGTGCCAGCAGCCCGAGGACTGCGTACAAGCAGTTCTTC
cdr3_aa: CASSPRTAYKQFF

clone_size: .
d_call: TRBD1
v_call: TRBV6-1
j_call: TRBJ2-5
cdr3_nt: TGTGCCAGCAGTGAATGGGCTACAGGGGCGCTCGGAGAGACCCAGTACTTC
cdr3_aa: CASSEWATGALGETQYF

clone_size: few
d_call: .
v_call: TRBV29-1
j_call: TRBJ2-7
cdr3_nt: TGCAGCGTTGAAGGGGGCCCCTACGAGCAGTACTTC
cdr3_aa: CSVEGGPYEQYF

clone_size: .
d_call: .
v_call: TRBV6-1
j_call: TRBJ2-5
cdr3_nt: TGTGCCAGCAGTGAACAGGGGCAAGAGACCCAGTACTTC
cdr3_aa: CASSEQGQETQYF

clone_size: .
d_call: .
v_call: TRBV7-2
j_call: TRBJ2-7
cdr3_nt: TGTGCCAGCAGCTTAGGGCAGGCAATACTATCCTACGAGCAGTACTTC
cdr3_aa: CASSLGQAILSYEQYF